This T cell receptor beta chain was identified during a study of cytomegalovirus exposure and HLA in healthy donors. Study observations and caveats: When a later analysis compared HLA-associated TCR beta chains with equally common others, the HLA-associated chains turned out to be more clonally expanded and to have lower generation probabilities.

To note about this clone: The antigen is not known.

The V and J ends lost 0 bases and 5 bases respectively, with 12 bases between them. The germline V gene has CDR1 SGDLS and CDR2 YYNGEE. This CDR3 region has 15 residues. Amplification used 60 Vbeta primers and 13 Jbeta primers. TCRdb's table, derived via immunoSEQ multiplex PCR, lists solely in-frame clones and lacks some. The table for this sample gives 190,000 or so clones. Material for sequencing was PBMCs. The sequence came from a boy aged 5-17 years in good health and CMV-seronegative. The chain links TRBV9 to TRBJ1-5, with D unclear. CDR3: CASSVAGGYDQPQHF. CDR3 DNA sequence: TGTGCCAGCAGCGTAGCTGGAGGGTATGATCAGCCCCAGCATTTT.